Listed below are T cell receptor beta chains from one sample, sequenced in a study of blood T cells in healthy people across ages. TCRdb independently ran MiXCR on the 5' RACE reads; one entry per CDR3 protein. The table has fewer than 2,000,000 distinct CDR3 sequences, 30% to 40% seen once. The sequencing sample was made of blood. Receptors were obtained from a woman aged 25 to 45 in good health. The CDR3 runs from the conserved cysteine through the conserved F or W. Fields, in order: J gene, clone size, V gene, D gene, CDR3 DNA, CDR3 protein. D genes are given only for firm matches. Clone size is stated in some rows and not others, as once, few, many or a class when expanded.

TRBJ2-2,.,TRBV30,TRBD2,TGTGCCTGGAGTCGGGGGGGCCTTGGCACCGGGGAGCTGTTTTTT,CAWSRGGLGTGELFF
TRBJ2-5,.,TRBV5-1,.,TGCGCCAGCAGCTCGGCAGTGCAAGAGACCCAGCACTTC,CASSSAVQETQHF
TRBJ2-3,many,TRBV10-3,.,TGTGCCATCAGTGAGCCGACGCGTAGACTGGCAGATACGCAGTATTTT,CAISEPTRRLADTQYF
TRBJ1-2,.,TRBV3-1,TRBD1,TGTGCCAGCAGCCGAACAGGGGGAGGTCTTTACTATGGCTACACCTTC,CASSRTGGGLYYGYTF
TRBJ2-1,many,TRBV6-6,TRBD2,TGTGCCAGCAGTTGGACTAGCGGCTACAATGAGCAGTTCTTC,CASSWTSGYNEQFF
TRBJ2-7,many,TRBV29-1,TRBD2,TGCAGCGTTGTTGTGGTAGCGGGGGGACACGAGCAGTACTTC,CSVVVVAGGHEQYF
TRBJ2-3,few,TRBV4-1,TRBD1,TGCGCCAGCAGCCAAGGGAGGGGAACAGGGGGTAGCACAGATACGCAGTATTTT,CASSQGRGTGGSTDTQYF
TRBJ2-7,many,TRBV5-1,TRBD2,TGCGCCAGCAGCTTGGGGCGGGAGACCTACGAGCAGTACTTC,CASSLGRETYEQYF
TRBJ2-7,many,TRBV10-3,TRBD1,TGTGCCATCAGCCCGGGACAGTCCTCCTACGAGCAGTACTTC,CAISPGQSSYEQYF
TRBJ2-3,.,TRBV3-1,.,TGTGCCAGCAGCCCCTCTGGCGCCCAAGTTTCGGCGCAGTATTTT,CASSPSGAQVSAQYF
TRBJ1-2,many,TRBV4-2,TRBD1,TGTGCCAGCAGCCGCCGAGGAGTGGACAGGGGATCTGGCTACACCTTC,CASSRRGVDRGSGYTF
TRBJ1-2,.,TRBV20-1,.,TGCAGTGCTAAAGTTGTCACAGAATATGGCTACACCTTC,CSAKVVTEYGYTF
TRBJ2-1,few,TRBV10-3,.,TGTGCCATCGGGGAGAGCGGAGTCAACAATGAGCGGTACTTC,CAIGESGVNNERYF
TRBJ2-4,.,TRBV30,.,TGTGCCTGGAGTGTAGGGTTCCTAGCCAAAAACATTCAGTACTTC,CAWSVGFLAKNIQYF
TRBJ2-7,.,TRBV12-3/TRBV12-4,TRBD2,TGTGTCAGCAGAGCGGGGGGTCTAACCTACGAGCAGTACTTC,CVSRAGGLTYEQYF
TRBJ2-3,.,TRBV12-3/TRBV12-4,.,TGTGCCTGCAGTTTAATGGCGGGGAGCACAGATGCGCAGTATTTT,CACSLMAGSTDAQYF
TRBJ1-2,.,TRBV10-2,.,TGCGCCAGCAGTGAGGGAGTTTTTGGCTACACCTTC,CASSEGVFGYTF
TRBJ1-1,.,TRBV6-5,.,TGTGCCAGCAGTTACTCTCCAGGAGACACTGAAGCTTTCTTT,CASSYSPGDTEAFF
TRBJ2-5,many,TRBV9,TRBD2,TGTGCCAGCAGCGCGAGGGGAGGGGCCCAAGAGACCCAGTACTTC,CASSARGGAQETQYF
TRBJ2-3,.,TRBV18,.,TGTGCCAGAGCGTTCGCGGCGGGGTTCACAGATACGCAGTATTTT,CARAFAAGFTDTQYF
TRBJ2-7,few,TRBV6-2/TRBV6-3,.,TGTGCCAGCAGTCTGGGACTTTCCTTGGGCTACGAGCAGTACTTC,CASSLGLSLGYEQYF
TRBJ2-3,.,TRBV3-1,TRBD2,TGTGCCAGCAGCCAAGTGGGCGGGAGGACCACAGATACGCAGTATTTT,CASSQVGGRTTDTQYF
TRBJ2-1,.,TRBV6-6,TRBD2,TGTGCCAGCACCGTTACTGCGAGCGGGAGCTTGCATGAGCAGTTCTTC,CASTVTASGSLHEQFF
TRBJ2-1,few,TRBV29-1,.,TGCAGCGTTGGCCGGACCGACAATGAGCAGTTCTTC,CSVGRTDNEQFF
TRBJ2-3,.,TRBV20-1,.,TGCAGGAGGGGCCCTCTCGGGGCACCTAACACAGATACGCCGTATTTT,CRRGPLGAPNTDTPYF
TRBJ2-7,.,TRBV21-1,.,TGTGCCAGCGGCAAAGGCCCGGGACAGGGCCAATACGAGCAGTACTTC,CASGKGPGQGQYEQYF
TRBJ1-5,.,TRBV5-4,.,TGTGCCAGCAGCCGGGGAGGGGATAGAGATCAGCCCCAGCATTTT,CASSRGGDRDQPQHF
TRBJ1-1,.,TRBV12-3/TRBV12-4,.,TGTGCCAGCAGTCTGGGGGAGATGAACGCTGAAGCTTTCTTT,CASSLGEMNAEAFF
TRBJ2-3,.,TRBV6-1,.,TGTGCCAGCAGTGAAGGGGCAGGGTCAGATACGCAGTATTTT,CASSEGAGSDTQYF
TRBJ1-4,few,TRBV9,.,TGTGCCAGCAGCGTAGAGGGTGAATCTGAAAAACTGTTTTTT,CASSVEGESEKLFF
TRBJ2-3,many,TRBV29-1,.,TGCAGCGCTAGATTGGGGACCGCAGATACGCAGTATTTT,CSARLGTADTQYF
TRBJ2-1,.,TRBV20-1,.,TGCAGTGCTAGAGATAAGCAGGGGACCCCGTTCTTC,CSARDKQGTPFF
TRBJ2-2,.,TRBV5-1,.,TGCGCCAGCATCTCCCAAACAGATGGGGAGCTGTTTTTT,CASISQTDGELFF
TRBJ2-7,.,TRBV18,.,TGTGCCAGCTCATCCCTGACTCTTACCTACGAGCAGTACTTC,CASSSLTLTYEQYF
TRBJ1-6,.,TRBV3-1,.,TGTGGCTCGGGTTCCTATAATTCACCCCTCCACTTT,CGSGSYNSPLHF
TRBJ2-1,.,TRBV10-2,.,TGCGCCACCAGACACGGAAGTGAGCAGTTCTTC,CATRHGSEQFF
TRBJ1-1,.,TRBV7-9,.,TGTGCCAGTGACGCAATGAACACTGAAGCTTTCTTT,CASDAMNTEAFF
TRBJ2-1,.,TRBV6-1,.,TGTGCCTGCAGTGTCCCAGGGGGGAATGAGCAGTTCTTC,CACSVPGGNEQFF
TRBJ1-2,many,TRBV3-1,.,TGTGCCAGCAGCCAAGGTGCAGGGAACTATGGCTACACCTTC,CASSQGAGNYGYTF
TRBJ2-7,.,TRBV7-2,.,TGTGCCAGCAGCTTATCCGCTTACCCCTACGAGCAGTACTTC,CASSLSAYPYEQYF
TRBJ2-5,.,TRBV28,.,TGTGCCAGCACCATTACACCCTTGGGGGGCGAGACCCAGTACTTC,CASTITPLGGETQYF
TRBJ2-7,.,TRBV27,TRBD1,TGTGCCAGCAGTTTAGCGACAGGGATCTACGAGCAGTACTTC,CASSLATGIYEQYF
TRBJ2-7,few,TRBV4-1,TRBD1,TGCGCCAGCAGCCCTCTGGACAGGGGCGACTACGAGCAGTACTTC,CASSPLDRGDYEQYF
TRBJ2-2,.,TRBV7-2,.,TGTGCCAGCAGCTTAGAGGCAGGGTGGATTACCGGGGAGCTGTTTTTT,CASSLEAGWITGELFF
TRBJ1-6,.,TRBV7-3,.,TGTGCCAGCAGCTTCACAGGCTCCTATAATTCACCCCTCCACTTT,CASSFTGSYNSPLHF
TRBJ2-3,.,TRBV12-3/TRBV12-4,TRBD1,TGTGCCAGCAGTCGGGACAGGGAAGGAGATACGCAGTATTTT,CASSRDREGDTQYF
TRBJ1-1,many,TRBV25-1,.,TGTGCCAGCAGAGGGATGAACACTGAAGCTTTCTTT,CASRGMNTEAFF
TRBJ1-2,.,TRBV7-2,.,TGTGCCAGCAGCTTAGAACTGGCTGGCTACACCTTC,CASSLELAGYTF
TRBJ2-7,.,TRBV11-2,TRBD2,TGTGCCAGCAGCTTAGGTGTCGTTGCTAGCGGCTACGAGCAGTACTTC,CASSLGVVASGYEQYF
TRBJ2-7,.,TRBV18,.,TGTGCCAGCTCCCTCGGGACGGCGGACACCTACGAGCAGTACTTC,CASSLGTADTYEQYF
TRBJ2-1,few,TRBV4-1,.,TGCGCCAGCAGCCACCCCGGGGGGCTCGGGGACAATGAGCAGTTCTTC,CASSHPGGLGDNEQFF
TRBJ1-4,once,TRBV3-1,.,TGTGCCAGCAGCACAGGGCCAAGGAAGGAAAAACTGTTTTTT,CASSTGPRKEKLFF
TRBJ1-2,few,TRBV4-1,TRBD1,TGCGCCAGCAGCCAAACGCCGGGACAGAACTATGGCTACACCTTC,CASSQTPGQNYGYTF
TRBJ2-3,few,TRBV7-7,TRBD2,TGTGCCGGCAGCTTGGGACTAGCGAGCACAGATACGCAGTATTTT,CAGSLGLASTDTQYF
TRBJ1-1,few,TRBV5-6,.,TGTGCCAGCAGCTTAGGTTCCAGGGGCGAGTCTGAAGCTTTCTTT,CASSLGSRGESEAFF
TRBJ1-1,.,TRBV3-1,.,TGTGCCAGCAGCCAAGCGAACAGGGAGTGGTACACTGAAGCTTTCTTT,CASSQANREWYTEAFF
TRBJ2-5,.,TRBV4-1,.,TGCGCCAGCAGCCGAGTTCGGGACTCGCGAGGGGAGACCCAGTACTTC,CASSRVRDSRGETQYF
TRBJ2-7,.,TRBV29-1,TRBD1,TGCAGCGTTGAAGAGGGACAGGGGGCCAGCGAGCAGTACTTC,CSVEEGQGASEQYF